The 26 T cell receptor beta chains presented below share a single source sample, sequenced in a study of blood T cell repertoires in COVID-19. Using immunoSEQ multiplex PCR, the repertoire was profiled, and TCRdb retains in-frame clones only, with some absent. The table includes 200,000 or so clones, over 75% detected once. Sample: peripheral blood. The receptors were sampled from a man older than 75 with acute or convalescent COVID-19.

This clone came up once. The CDR3 sequence is CASSQGIVYEQYV. In nucleotides, the CDR3 is TGCGCCAGCAGCCAAGGTATAGTCTACGAGCAGTACGTC. The V call is TRBV4-3, the J call TRBJ2-7; D unclear. In germline, CDR1 is LGHNA, CDR2 YSLEER. Trimming took off 1 base at V and 3 bases at J, with 7 bases between the two ends. The CDR3 contains 13 residues.

The rearrangement links TRBV5-4 to TRBJ2-2; the D gene is possibly TRBD1 (6 bases). The CDR3 is 14 amino acids. With 4 bases removed from V and 1 base from J, the gap between germline ends came to 8 bases. From germline, CDR1 is SGHNT and CDR2 YYREEE (reference sequence). As DNA, the CDR3 is TGTGCCAGCAGCAAGGACAGGAACACCGGGGAGCTGTTTTTT. Its protein product is CASSKDRNTGELFF.

This chain connects TRBV5-1 to TRBJ2-3, with 9 nucleotides matching TRBD2. The CDR3 consists of 14 residues. The germline V gene encodes CDR1 SGHRS and CDR2 YFSETQ. J gave up 5 bases and V 5 bases, and 6 bases lay outside the gene matches. CDR3 bases: TGCGCCAGCAGGCGGGAGGGCCGCGTAGATACGCAGTATTTT. This sequence encodes CASRREGRVDTQYF.

This rearrangement joins TRBV6-5 to TRBJ2-4; D is unclear. This CDR3 has 15 residues. Germline V gene sequence: CDR1 MNHEY, CDR2 SVGAGI. The V end lost 2 bases, the J end lost 0 bases, and 8 bases lay between the germline ends. The CDR3 region is CASSYSVKAKNIQYF. Written as DNA, the CDR3 is TGTGCCAGCAGTTACAGCGTCAAAGCCAAAAACATTCAGTACTTC.

The CDR3 bases are TGTGCCAGCAGCGTCCGGGTCCCAGATTCACCCCTCCACTTT. Its translation is CASSVRVPDSPLHF. This rearrangement joins TRBV5-5 to TRBJ1-6; D not certain. Trimming took off 4 bases at V and 8 bases at J, with 13 bases between the two ends. The CDR3 is 14 amino acids. Germline V gene data show CDR1 as SGHKS and CDR2 as YYEKEE (reference sequence).

The chain uses TRBV27 and TRBJ1-6, with D possibly being TRBD1 (6 bases). V was cut by 4 bases and J by 7 bases, with 14 bases left in between. The germline gives CDR1 MNHEY, CDR2 SMNVEV (reference sequence). This CDR3 has 15 amino acids. CDR3 sequence: CASSSGTKGNSPLHF. The DNA for the CDR3 is TGTGCCAGCAGTTCCGGGACAAAGGGGAATTCACCCCTCCACTTT.

The chain combines TRBV7-3 with TRBJ2-1; D is uncertain. Germline CDR1 SGHTA, CDR2 FQGTGA. This CDR3 has 14 residues. V lost 5 bases and J 5 bases, leaving 13 bases between the germline ends. The CDR3 loop is CASSLGPGNNEQFF. The CDR3 DNA reads as TGTGCCAGCAGCCTGGGCCCCGGTAACAATGAGCAGTTCTTC.

V usage is TRBV27 and J usage is TRBJ1-2; 9 positions match TRBD1. This CDR3 has 17 residues. The junction had 17 bases not matched to a gene; V was cut back by 7 bases and J by 5 bases. Per the germline V gene, CDR1 is MNHEY and CDR2 is SMNVEV (reference sequence). The CDR3 DNA follows: TGTGCCAGCAATACCTTACAGGGACAGGGAGGCGGTTATGGCTACACCTTC. It yields the protein CASNTLQGQGGGYGYTF.

V gene TRBV11-1 combines with J gene TRBJ2-1, with 7 positions matching TRBD2. CDR1 and CDR2 (germline): SGHAT, FQDESV (reference sequence). Trimming took 7 bases from V and 9 from J; bases not matched to a gene: 9. The CDR3 loop spans 13 amino acids. The CDR3: CASTKTGGREQFF. The CDR3 nucleotides are TGTGCCAGCACCAAAACGGGGGGACGTGAGCAGTTCTTC.

The table lists this clone with a few counts. The chain links TRBV7-3 to TRBJ2-6; 8 positions match TRBD1. V gave up 5 bases and J gave up 4 bases; unmatched junction bases: 13. Germline V gives CDR1 SGHTA, CDR2 FQGTGA. The CDR3 totals 18 residues. The CDR3 coding sequence is TGTGCCAGCAGCCCAACAGGACAGGGCTTAGGAGGGGCCAACGTCCTGACTTTC. Its protein is CASSPTGQGLGGANVLTF.

The chain couples TRBV7-9 to TRBJ2-3, with TRBD1 as a possible D gene (5 bases). The CDR3 runs 16 residues. The germline V and J ends were trimmed by 5 bases and 4 bases, with 19 bases remaining between them. Germline CDR1 reads SEHNR; CDR2 reads FQNEAQ (reference sequence). CDR3 residues: CASSRDRATSADTQYF. The CDR3 nucleotides read TGTGCCAGCAGCCGAGACAGAGCTACGTCCGCAGATACGCAGTATTTT.

The chain uses TRBV6-6 and TRBJ2-2; TRBD2 matches 8 bases. There are 16 residues in the CDR3. Germline V gene data show CDR1 as MNHNY and CDR2 as SVGAGI (reference sequence). The J segment lost 3 bases and the V segment lost 6 bases, leaving 9 bases of the junction unmatched. CDR3 protein: CASRRRTGGDTGELFF. The DNA of the CDR3 is TGTGCCAGCAGACGACGGACGGGAGGGGACACCGGGGAGCTGTTTTTT.

The chain combines TRBV2 with TRBJ2-1; 8 bases are a match to TRBD1. The CDR3 extends over 14 amino acids. Germline V CDR1 and CDR2: SNHLY, FYNNEI. V shed 6 bases and J 4 bases; nucleotides not matched to a gene: 5. The CDR3 DNA sequence: TGTGCCAGCAGGGGACAGGCCCGATACAATGAGCAGTTCTTC. Its translation is CASRGQARYNEQFF.

The chain employs TRBV11-2 and TRBJ1-2, with D tentatively TRBD1 (5 bases). CDR3 length equals 14 residues. Germline V gives CDR1 SGHAT, CDR2 FQNNGV. V was cut by 3 bases and J by 7 bases, with 15 bases left in between. The CDR3 bases are TGTGCCAGCAGCTTCTCGCGGGGCGGGGCTGGCTACACCTTC. Translation: CASSFSRGGAGYTF.

This clone came up once. V gene TRBV18 combines with J gene TRBJ2-1; D is undetermined. CDR1 is KGHSH and CDR2 is LQKENI in the germline V gene. The CDR3 has 13 residues. V shed 5 bases and J shed 5 bases, with 10 bases lying between them. The CDR3 is CASSLEFNNEQFF. CDR3 coding DNA: TGTGCCAGCTCATTGGAGTTCAACAATGAGCAGTTCTTC.

The V and J genes are TRBV11-2 and TRBJ2-3, with a weak D call TRBD1 (5 bases). The V end was cut by 0 bases, the J end by 0 bases, with 16 bases between. The V gene's germline CDR1 is SGHAT and CDR2 FQNNGV. The CDR3 runs to 18 residues. The CDR3 DNA follows: TGTGCCAGCAGCTTAGATCCCCTAGGGGATTCTAGCACAGATACGCAGTATTTT. Translation: CASSLDPLGDSSTDTQYF.

The genes are TRBV28 and TRBJ2-1; D perhaps matches TRBD1 (6 bases). The germline V gene has CDR1 MDHEN and CDR2 SYDVKM. The V end lost 10 bases, the J end lost 3 bases, and 13 bases lay between the germline ends. The CDR3 contains 13 residues. Here the CDR3 DNA reads TGTGCCACCGGGACACAACTCTACAATGAGCAGTTCTTC. Its protein product is CATGTQLYNEQFF.

The CDR3 loop is CASSATGNQETQYF. DNA for the CDR3: TGCGCCAGCAGCGCTACAGGAAACCAAGAGACCCAGTACTTC. The genes are TRBV5-1 and TRBJ2-5; D possibly corresponds to TRBD1 (5 bases). The V gene's germline CDR1 is SGHRS and CDR2 YFSETQ. V lost 4 bases, J lost 0 bases, and 10 bases lay in between. This CDR3 has 14 residues.

The V and J genes are TRBV11-2 and TRBJ1-6, with TRBD1 identical over 7 bases. This CDR3 is built from 14 residues. The germline gives CDR1 SGHAT, CDR2 FQNNGV. J lost 7 bases, V lost 5 bases, and 5 bases had no gene match. The CDR3 nucleotides are TGTGCCAGCAGCATCGGGACAGAGAATTCACCCCTCCACTTT. Encoded protein: CASSIGTENSPLHF.

The V gene is TRBV28, the J gene TRBJ1-3; TRBD1 agrees at 9 bases. The CDR3 is 16 residues long. Germline CDR1 is MDHEN and CDR2 is SYDVKM. V shed 6 bases, J shed 2 bases, and the junction held 8 bases outside the gene matches. CDR3 region: CASSQNRQGAGNTIYF. The CDR3, as DNA: TGTGCCAGCAGCCAGAATCGACAGGGGGCTGGAAACACCATATATTTT.

The V and J genes are TRBV19 and TRBJ1-2; 11 bases are shared with TRBD1. The V and J ends lost 1 base and 12 bases, in that order; junction bases with no gene match: 10. The V gene's germline CDR1 is LNHDA and CDR2 SQIVND (reference sequence). The CDR3 totals 15 residues. CDR3 residues: CASSIGGQGVRFDTF. The DNA for the CDR3 is TGTGCCAGTAGTATAGGGGGACAGGGGGTAAGGTTTGACACCTTC.

This clone was detected only once. V is TRBV19 and J is TRBJ2-3; the D gene is possibly TRBD2 (5 bases). V dropped 6 bases and J dropped 3 bases, with 16 bases sitting between them. The CDR3 length is 15 residues. CDR1 LNHDA and CDR2 SQIVND come from the germline V gene (reference sequence). CDR3 sequence (DNA): TGTGCCAGTAGCACCGGCGGGTATGTGACAGATACGCAGTATTTT. Translation: CASSTGGYVTDTQYF.

The chain links TRBV7-9 to TRBJ2-7; D possibly corresponds to TRBD1 (5 bases). The CDR3 has 16 amino acids. Germline V lookup: CDR1 SEHNR, CDR2 FQNEAQ (reference sequence). The V gene lost 3 bases and the J gene lost 5 bases, with 20 bases spanning the gap. Here the CDR3 reads CASSFRRSTGSDEQYF. CDR3 nucleotides: TGTGCCAGCAGCTTCCGGCGGAGTACAGGATCGGACGAGCAGTACTTC. Full variable domain (missing parts from reference TRBV7-9 and TRBJ2-7): DTGVSQNPRHKITKRGQNVTFRCDPISEHNRLYWYRQTLGQGPEFLTYFQNEAQLEKSRLLSDRFSAERPKGSFSTLEIQRTEQGDSAMYLCASSFRRSTGSDEQYFGPGTRLTVT.

The V call is TRBV11-2, the J call TRBJ2-2; possibly TRBD2 for D (5 bases). Looked up from germline, CDR1 is SGHAT and CDR2 is FQNNGV. V was trimmed by 4 bases and J by 4 bases, leaving 10 bases between them. CDR3 length: 14 amino acids. The CDR3 reads CASSSQRSTGELFF. As DNA, the CDR3 is TGTGCCAGCAGCTCCCAGCGGAGCACCGGGGAGCTGTTTTTT. Drawing the rest from reference TRBV11-2 and TRBJ2-2, the complete variable domain is EAGVAQSPRYKIIEKRQSVAFWCNPISGHATLYWYQQILGQGPKLLIQFQNNGVVDDSQLPKDRFSAERLKGVDSTLKIQPAKLEDSAVYLCASSSQRSTGELFFGEGSRLTVL.

The chain joins TRBV3-1 (or the pseudogene TRBV3-2) to TRBJ2-7; 7 bases match TRBD1. Germline trimming cut 2 bases from V and 6 bases from J; bases unmatched to any gene: 7. The CDR3 totals 14 residues. CDR1 and CDR2 from the germline V gene are LGHDT and YNNKEL (reference sequence). The CDR3 region has the DNA TGTGCCAGCAGCCAATCCTCAGGGGGACGCGAGCAGTACGTC. Its protein product is CASSQSSGGREQYV.

In DNA form, the CDR3 reads TGTGCCTGGGGGACAGGGGTAGTCGGTTGGTCCTACGAGCAGTACTTC. Translating gives CAWGTGVVGWSYEQYF. The chain combines TRBV30 with TRBJ2-7, with TRBD1 matching over 10 bases. V shed 5 bases and J 1 base; nucleotides not matched to a gene: 11. The CDR3 is 16 residues long. CDR1 GTSNPN and CDR2 SVGIG come from the germline V gene (reference sequence).